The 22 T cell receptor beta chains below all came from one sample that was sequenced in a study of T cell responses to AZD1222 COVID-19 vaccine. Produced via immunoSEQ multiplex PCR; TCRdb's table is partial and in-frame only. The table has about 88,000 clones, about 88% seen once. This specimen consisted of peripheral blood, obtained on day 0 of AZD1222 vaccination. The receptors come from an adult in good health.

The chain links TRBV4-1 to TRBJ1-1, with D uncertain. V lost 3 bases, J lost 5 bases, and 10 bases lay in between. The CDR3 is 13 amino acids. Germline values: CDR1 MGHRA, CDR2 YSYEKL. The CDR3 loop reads CASSQTGRTEAFF. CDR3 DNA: TGCGCCAGCAGCCAGACCGGACGGACTGAAGCTTTCTTT.

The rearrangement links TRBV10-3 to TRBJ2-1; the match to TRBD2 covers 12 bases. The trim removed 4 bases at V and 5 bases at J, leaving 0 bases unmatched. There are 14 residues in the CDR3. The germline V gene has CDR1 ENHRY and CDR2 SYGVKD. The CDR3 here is CAISGLAGDNEQFF. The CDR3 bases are TGTGCCATCAGTGGACTAGCGGGAGACAATGAGCAGTTCTTC.

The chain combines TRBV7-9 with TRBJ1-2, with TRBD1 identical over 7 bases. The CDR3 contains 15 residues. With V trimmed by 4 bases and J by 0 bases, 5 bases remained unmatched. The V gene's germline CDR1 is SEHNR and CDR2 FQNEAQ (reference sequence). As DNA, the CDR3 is TGTGCCAGCAGCTCAGACAGGGAGACTAACTATGGCTACACCTTC. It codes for CASSSDRETNYGYTF.

The CDR3 loop reads CASSLLSGNTEAFF. In nucleotides, the CDR3 is TGTGCCAGCAGCTTATTGTCAGGGAACACTGAAGCTTTCTTT. The chain joins TRBV7-2 to TRBJ1-1; no clear D gene. Trimming removed 2 bases from V and 1 base from J, with 8 bases in between. The CDR3 has 14 residues. Germline CDR1 is SGHTA and CDR2 is FQGNSA.

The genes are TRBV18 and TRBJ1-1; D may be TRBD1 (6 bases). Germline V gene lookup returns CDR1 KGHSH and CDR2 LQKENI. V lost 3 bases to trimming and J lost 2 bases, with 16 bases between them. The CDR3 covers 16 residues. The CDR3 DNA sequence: TGTGCCAGCTCACCTCTTACAGGGCACCGAAACACTGAAGCTTTCTTT. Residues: CASSPLTGHRNTEAFF.

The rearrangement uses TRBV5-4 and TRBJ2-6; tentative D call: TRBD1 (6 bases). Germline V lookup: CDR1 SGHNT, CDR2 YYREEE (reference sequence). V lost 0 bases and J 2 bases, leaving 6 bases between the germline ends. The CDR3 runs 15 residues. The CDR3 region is CASSLAGAGANVLTF. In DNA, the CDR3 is TGTGCCAGCAGCTTGGCAGGGGCTGGGGCCAACGTCCTGACTTTC.

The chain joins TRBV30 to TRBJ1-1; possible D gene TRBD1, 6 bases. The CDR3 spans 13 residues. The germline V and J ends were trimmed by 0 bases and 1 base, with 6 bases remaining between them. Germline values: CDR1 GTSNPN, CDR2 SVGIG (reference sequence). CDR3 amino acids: CAWSVGGNTEAFF. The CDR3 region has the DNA TGTGCCTGGAGTGTAGGGGGGAACACTGAAGCTTTCTTT.

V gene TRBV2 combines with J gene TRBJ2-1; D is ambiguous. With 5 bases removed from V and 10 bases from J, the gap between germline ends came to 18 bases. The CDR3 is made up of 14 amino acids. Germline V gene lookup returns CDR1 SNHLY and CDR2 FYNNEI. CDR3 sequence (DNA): TGTGCCAGCAGTAAGGGCACCTACAGTGGGGAGCAGTTCTTC. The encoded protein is CASSKGTYSGEQFF. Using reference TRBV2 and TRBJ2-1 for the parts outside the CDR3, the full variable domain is EPEVTQTPSHQVTQMGQEVILRCVPISNHLYFYWYRQILGQKVEFLVSFYNNEISEKSEIFDDQFSVERPDGSNFTLKIRSTKLEDSAMYFCASSKGTYSGEQFFGPGTRLTVL.

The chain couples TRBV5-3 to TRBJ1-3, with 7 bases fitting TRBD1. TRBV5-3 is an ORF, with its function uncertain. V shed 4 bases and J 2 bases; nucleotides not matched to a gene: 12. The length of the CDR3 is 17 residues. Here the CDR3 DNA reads TGTGCCAGAAGCCTCTGCGGAGACAGGGAGACTGGAAACACCATATATTTT. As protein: CARSLCGDRETGNTIYF.

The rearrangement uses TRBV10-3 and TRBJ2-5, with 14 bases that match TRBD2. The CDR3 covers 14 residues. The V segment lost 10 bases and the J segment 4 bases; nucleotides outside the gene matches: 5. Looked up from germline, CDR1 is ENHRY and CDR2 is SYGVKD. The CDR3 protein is CATSTSGGGETQYF. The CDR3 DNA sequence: TGTGCCACCTCGACTAGCGGGGGGGGAGAGACCCAGTACTTC.

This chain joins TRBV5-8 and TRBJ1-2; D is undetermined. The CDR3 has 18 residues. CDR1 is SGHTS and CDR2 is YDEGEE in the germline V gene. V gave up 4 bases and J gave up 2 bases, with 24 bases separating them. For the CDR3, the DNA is TGTGCCAGCAGCATTTTGGGTCCGCGGCCCGCTCGGAACTATGGCTACACCTTC. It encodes CASSILGPRPARNYGYTF.

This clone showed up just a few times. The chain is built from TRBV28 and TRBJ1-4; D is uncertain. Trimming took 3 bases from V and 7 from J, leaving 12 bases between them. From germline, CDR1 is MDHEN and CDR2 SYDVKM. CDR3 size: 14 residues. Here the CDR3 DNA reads TGTGCCAGCAGTTTGCTTATGGAAAGTGAAAAACTGTTTTTT. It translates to CASSLLMESEKLFF. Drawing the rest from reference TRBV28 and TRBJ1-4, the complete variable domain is DVKVTQSSRYLVKRTGEKVFLECVQDMDHENMFWYRQDPGLGLRLIYFSYDVKMKEKGDIPEGYSVSREKKERFSLILESASTNQTSMYLCASSLLMESEKLFFGSGTQLSVL.

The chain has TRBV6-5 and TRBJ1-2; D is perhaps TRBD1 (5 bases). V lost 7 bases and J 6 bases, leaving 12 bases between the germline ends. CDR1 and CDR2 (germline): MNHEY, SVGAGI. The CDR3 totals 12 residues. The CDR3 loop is CASTGASHGYTF. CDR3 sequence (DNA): TGTGCCAGCACCGGGGCCTCTCATGGCTACACCTTC.

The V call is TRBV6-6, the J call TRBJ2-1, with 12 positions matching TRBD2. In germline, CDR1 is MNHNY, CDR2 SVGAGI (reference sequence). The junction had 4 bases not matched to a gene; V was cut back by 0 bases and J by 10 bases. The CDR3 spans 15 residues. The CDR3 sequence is CASSYSTSGGLEQFF. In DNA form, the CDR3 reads TGTGCCAGCAGTTACTCGACTAGCGGGGGATTGGAGCAGTTCTTC.

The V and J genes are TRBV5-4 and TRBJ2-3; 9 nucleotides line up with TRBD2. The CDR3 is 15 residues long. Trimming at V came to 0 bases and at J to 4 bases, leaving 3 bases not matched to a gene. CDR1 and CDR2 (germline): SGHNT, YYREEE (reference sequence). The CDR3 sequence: CASSLALAGADTQYF. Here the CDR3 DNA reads TGTGCCAGCAGCTTGGCCTTAGCGGGGGCAGATACGCAGTATTTT. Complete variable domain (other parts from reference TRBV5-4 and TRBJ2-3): ETGVTQSPTHLIKTRGQQVTLRCSSQSGHNTVSWYQQALGQGPQFIFQYYREEENGRGNFPPRFSGLQFPNYSSELNVNALELDDSALYLCASSLALAGADTQYFGPGTRLTVL.

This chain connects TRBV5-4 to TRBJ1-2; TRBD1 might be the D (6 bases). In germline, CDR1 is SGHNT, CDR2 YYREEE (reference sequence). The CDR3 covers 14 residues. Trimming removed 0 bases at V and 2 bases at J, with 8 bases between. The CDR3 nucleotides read TGTGCCAGCAGCTTGGGGACAGAGAACTATGGCTACACCTTC. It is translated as CASSLGTENYGYTF.

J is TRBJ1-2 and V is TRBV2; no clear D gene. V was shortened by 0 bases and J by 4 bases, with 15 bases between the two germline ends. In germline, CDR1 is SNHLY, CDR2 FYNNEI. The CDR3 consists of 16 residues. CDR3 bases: TGTGCCAGCAGTGAAGCGGCTGGACGGGCCTTCTATGGCTACACCTTC. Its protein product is CASSEAAGRAFYGYTF. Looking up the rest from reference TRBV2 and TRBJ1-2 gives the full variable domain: EPEVTQTPSHQVTQMGQEVILRCVPISNHLYFYWYRQILGQKVEFLVSFYNNEISEKSEIFDDQFSVERPDGSNFTLKIRSTKLEDSAMYFCASSEAAGRAFYGYTFGSGTRLTVV.

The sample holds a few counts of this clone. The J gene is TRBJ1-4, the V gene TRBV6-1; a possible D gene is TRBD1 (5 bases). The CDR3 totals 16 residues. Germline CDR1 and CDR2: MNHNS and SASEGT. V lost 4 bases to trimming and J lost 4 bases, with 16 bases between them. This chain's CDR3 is CASSAASGVGNEKLFF. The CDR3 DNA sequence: TGTGCCAGCAGTGCCGCCTCGGGGGTGGGTAATGAAAAACTGTTTTTT.

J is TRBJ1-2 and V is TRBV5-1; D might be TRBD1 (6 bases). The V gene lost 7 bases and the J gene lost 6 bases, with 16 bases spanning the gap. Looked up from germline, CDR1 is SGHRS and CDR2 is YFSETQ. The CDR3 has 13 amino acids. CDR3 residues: CASGRGAEHGYTF. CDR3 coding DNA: TGCGCCAGCGGCAGGGGCGCAGAACATGGCTACACCTTC.

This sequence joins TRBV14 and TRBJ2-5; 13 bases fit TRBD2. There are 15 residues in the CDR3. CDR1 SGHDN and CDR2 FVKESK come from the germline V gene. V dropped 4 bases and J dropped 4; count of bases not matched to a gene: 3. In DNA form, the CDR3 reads TGTGCCAGCAGCCCTGGACTAGCGGGGGTAGAGACCCAGTACTTC. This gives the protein CASSPGLAGVETQYF.

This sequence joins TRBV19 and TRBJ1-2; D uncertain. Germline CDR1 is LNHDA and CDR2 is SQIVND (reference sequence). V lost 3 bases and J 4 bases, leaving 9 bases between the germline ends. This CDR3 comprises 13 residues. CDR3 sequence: CASSMVQAYGYTF. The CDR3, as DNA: TGTGCCAGTAGTATGGTACAAGCCTATGGCTACACCTTC. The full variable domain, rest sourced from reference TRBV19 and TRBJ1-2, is DGGITQSPKYLFRKEGQNVTLSCEQNLNHDAMYWYRQDPGQGLRLIYYSQIVNDFQKGDIAEGYSVSREKKESFPLTVTSAQKNPTAFYLCASSMVQAYGYTFGSGTRLTVV.

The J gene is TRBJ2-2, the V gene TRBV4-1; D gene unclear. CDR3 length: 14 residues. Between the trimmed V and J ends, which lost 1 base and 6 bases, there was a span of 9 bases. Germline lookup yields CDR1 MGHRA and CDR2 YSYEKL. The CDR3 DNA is TGCGCCAGCAGCCAAGTCTTGGGGTCCGGGGAGCTGTTTTTT. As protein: CASSQVLGSGELFF.